These T cell receptor beta chains were read from a single sample in a study of immune evolution from preneoplasia to lung adenocarcinoma. Clones were read by immunoSEQ multiplex PCR, and TCRdb kept only the in-frame ones, dropping some. The table records about 7,800 clones, approximately 72% of them present only once. Specimen: FFPE lung adenocarcinoma in situ tissue. The receptor source for this set is an older donor with lung adenocarcinoma. Some clones in this sample may be carry-over from other donors' samples. The CDR3 runs from the conserved cysteine through the conserved F or W. D genes are given only for firm matches. Part of the rows lack a size; the others show once, few, many or a class for expanded clones.

d_call j_call v_call clone_size cdr3_aa cdr3_nt
TRBD2 TRBJ2-2 TRBV7-6 once CASTKGPSGGSGELFF TGTGCCAGCACCAAGGGCCCTAGCGGGGGGTCCGGGGAGCTGTTTTTT
- TRBJ1-4 TRBV5-1 - CASSLELRNEKLFF TGCGCCAGCAGCTTGGAACTGCGTAATGAAAAACTGTTTTTT
- TRBJ1-1 TRBV9 - CASSQPPWAEAFF TGTGCCAGCAGCCAACCCCCCTGGGCTGAAGCTTTCTTT
- TRBJ1-3 TRBV9 - CASSPEGRYGNTIYF TGTGCCAGCAGCCCCGAAGGGAGATACGGAAACACCATATATTTT
- TRBJ2-7 TRBV7-9 - CASSLGPLTYEQYF TGTGCCAGCAGCTTAGGCCCACTGACCTACGAGCAGTACTTC
- TRBJ2-7 TRBV6-1 - CASIGSIFYEQYF TGTGCCAGCATTGGCAGTATCTTTTACGAGCAGTACTTC
- TRBJ2-7 TRBV20-1 - CSARGYEQYF TGCAGTGCTAGAGGGTACGAGCAGTACTTC
- TRBJ1-6 TRBV11-3 - CASSLGQVNSPLHF TGTGCCAGCAGCTTAGGACAGGTGAATTCACCCCTCCACTTT
- TRBJ2-2 TRBV2 - CASTGGAVRGELFF TGTGCCAGCACGGGGGGCGCCGTCAGAGGGGAGCTGTTTTTT
- TRBJ1-2 TRBV5-1 once CASSLDTGRVDGYTF TGCGCCAGCAGCTTGGATACCGGCAGGGTGGACGGCTACACCTTC
TRBD2 TRBJ2-1 TRBV9 medium-sized CASSPASASGGWNEQFF TGTGCCAGCAGCCCCGCCTCGGCTAGCGGGGGGTGGAATGAGCAGTTCTTC
- TRBJ2-2 TRBV27 once CASRPAGPSGELFF TGTGCCAGCAGACCCGCGGGGCCATCCGGGGAGCTGTTTTTT
- TRBJ1-3 TRBV6-1 - CASRLGGNTIYF TGTGCCAGCAGGCTGGGTGGAAACACCATATATTTT
- TRBJ2-7 TRBV10-1 - CASSRTGAYEQYF TGCGCCAGCTCCAGGACCGGGGCCTACGAGCAGTACTTC
- TRBJ1-4 TRBV30 - CAWSVPGMEEKLFF TGTGCCTGGAGTGTACCAGGGATGGAGGAAAAACTGTTTTTT
- TRBJ2-4 TRBV11-2 - CASSLLSDGNIQYF TGTGCCAGCAGCTTATTATCAGATGGAAACATTCAGTACTTC
- TRBJ1-5 TRBV9 - CASSVGEQHNQPQHF TGTGCCAGCAGCGTAGGAGAACAGCACAATCAGCCCCAGCATTTT
- TRBJ1-3 TRBV6-5 - CASSYSGNSGNTIYF TGTGCCAGCAGTTACTCGGGTAACTCTGGAAACACCATATATTTT
- TRBJ2-2 TRBV2 few CASTLTNTGELFF TGTGCCAGCACCTTAACGAACACCGGGGAGCTGTTTTTT